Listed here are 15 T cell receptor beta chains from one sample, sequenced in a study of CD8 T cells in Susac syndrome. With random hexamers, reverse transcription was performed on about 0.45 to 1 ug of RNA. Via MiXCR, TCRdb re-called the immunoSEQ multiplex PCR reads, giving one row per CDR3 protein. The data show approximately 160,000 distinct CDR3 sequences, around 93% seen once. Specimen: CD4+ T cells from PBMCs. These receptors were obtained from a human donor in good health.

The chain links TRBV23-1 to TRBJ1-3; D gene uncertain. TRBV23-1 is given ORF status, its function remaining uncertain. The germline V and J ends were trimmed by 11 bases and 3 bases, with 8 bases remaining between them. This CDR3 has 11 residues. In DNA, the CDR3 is TGCGCCGAGCTGGGTGGAAACACCATATATTTT. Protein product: CAELGGNTIYF.

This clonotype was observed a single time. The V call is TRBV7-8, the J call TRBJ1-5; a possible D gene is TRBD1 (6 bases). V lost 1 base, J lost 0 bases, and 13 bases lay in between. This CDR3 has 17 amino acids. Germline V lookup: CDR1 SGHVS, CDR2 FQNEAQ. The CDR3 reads CASSLETGPVSNQPQHF. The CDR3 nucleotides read TGTGCCAGCAGCTTAGAAACAGGGCCCGTTAGCAATCAGCCCCAGCATTTT.

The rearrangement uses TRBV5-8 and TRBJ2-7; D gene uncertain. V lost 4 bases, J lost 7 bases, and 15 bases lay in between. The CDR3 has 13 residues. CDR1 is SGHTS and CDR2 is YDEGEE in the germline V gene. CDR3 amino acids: CASSRHGPVEQYF. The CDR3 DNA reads TGTGCCAGCAGCCGCCACGGGCCCGTGGAGCAGTACTTC.

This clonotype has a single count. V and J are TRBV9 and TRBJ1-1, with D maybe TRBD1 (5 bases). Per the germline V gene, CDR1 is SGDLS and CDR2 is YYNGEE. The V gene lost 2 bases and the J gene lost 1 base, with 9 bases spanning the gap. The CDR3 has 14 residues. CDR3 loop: CASSVIQENTEAFF. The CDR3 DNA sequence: TGTGCCAGCAGCGTGATACAGGAGAACACTGAAGCTTTCTTT. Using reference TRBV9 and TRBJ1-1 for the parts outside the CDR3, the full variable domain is DSGVTQTPKHLITATGQRVTLRCSPRSGDLSVYWYQQSLDQGLQFLIQYYNGEERAKGNILERFSAQQFPDLHSELNLSSLELGDSALYFCASSVIQENTEAFFGQGTRLTVV.

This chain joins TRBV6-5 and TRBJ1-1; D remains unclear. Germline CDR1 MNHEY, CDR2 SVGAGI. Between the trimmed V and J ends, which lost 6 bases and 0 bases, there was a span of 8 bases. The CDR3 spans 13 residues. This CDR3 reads CASRYQVNTEAFF. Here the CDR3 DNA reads TGTGCCAGCAGATATCAGGTGAACACTGAAGCTTTCTTT.

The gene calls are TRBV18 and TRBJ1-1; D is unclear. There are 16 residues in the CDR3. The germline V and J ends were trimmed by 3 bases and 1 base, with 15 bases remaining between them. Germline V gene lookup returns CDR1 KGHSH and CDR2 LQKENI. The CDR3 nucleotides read TGTGCCAGCTCACCTTCCCCCCCCGAGGGGAACACTGAAGCTTTCTTT. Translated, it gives CASSPSPPEGNTEAFF.

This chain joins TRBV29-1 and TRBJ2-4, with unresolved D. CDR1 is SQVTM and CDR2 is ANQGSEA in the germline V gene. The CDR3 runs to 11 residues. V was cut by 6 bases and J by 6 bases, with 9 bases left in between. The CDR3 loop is CSVAESNIQYF. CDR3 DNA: TGCAGCGTGGCAGAATCAAACATTCAGTACTTC.

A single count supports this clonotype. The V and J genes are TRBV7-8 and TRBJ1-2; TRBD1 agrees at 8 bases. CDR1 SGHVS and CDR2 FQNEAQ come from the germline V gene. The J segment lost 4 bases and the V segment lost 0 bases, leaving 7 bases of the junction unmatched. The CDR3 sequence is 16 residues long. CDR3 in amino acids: CASSLARTTGGYGYTF. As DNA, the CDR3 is TGTGCCAGCAGCTTAGCGCGAACAACAGGGGGCTATGGCTACACCTTC.

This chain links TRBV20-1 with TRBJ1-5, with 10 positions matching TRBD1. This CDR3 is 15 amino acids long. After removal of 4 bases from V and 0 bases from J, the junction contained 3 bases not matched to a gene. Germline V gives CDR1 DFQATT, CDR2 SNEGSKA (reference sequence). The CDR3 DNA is TGCAGTGCTACCCGGACAGGGGGTAGCAATCAGCCCCAGCATTTT. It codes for CSATRTGGSNQPQHF.

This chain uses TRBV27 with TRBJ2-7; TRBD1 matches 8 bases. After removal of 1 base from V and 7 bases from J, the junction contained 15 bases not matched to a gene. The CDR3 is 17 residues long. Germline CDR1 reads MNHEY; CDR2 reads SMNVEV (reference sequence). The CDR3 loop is CASSLFSAGRGRGEQYF. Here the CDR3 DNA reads TGTGCCAGCAGTTTATTCTCGGCGGGCAGGGGGCGCGGTGAGCAGTACTTC.

Here the CDR3 reads CASSRLPNYEQYF. CDR3 coding DNA: TGTGCCAGCAGCCGACTACCCAACTACGAGCAGTACTTC. This rearrangement joins TRBV11-1 to TRBJ2-7, with D tentatively TRBD2 (5 bases). The V end lost 5 bases, the J end lost 3 bases, and 11 bases lay between the germline ends. Germline assignment: CDR1 SGHAT and CDR2 FQDESV (reference sequence). The CDR3 runs to 13 residues. The full variable domain, in which reference TRBV11-1 and TRBJ2-7 provide the parts outside the CDR3, is EAEVAQSPRYKITEKSQAVAFWCDPISGHATLYWYRQILGQGPELLVQFQDESVVDDSQLPKDRFSAERLKGVDSTLKIQPAELGDSAMYLCASSRLPNYEQYFGPGTRLTVT.

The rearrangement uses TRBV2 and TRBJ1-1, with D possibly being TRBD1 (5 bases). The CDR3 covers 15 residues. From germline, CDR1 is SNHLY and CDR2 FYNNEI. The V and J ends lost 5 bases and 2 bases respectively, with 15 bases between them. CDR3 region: CASSLPTDPNTEAFF. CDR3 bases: TGTGCCAGCAGTCTACCGACAGATCCAAACACTGAAGCTTTCTTT.

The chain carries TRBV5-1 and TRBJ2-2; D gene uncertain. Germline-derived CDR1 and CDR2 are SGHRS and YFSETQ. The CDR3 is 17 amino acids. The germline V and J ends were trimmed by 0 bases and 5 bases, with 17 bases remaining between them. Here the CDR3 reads CASSLVGGSVGTGELFF. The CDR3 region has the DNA TGCGCCAGCAGCTTGGTTGGCGGATCAGTGGGGACCGGGGAGCTGTTTTTT.

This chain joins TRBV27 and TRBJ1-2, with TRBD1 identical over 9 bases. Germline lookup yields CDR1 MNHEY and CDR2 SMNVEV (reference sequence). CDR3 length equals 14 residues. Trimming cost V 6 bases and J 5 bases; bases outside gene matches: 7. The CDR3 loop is CASRSQGASYGYTF. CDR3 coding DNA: TGTGCCAGCAGGTCACAGGGGGCGTCTTATGGCTACACCTTC.

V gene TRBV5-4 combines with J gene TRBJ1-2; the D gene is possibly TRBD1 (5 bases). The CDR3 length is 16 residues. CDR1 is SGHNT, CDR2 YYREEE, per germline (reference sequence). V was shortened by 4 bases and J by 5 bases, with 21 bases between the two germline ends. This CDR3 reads CASSAETEARGYGYTF. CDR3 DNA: TGTGCCAGCAGCGCCGAGACAGAGGCGAGAGGTTATGGCTACACCTTC.